Listed below are T cell receptor beta chains from one sample, sequenced in a study of CD8 T cells in ankylosing spondylitis. Each CDR3 protein gets one entry after TCRdb re-called the 5' RACE reads with MiXCR. The data show some 450,000 distinct CDR3 sequences, roughly a sixth seen once. Sequenced material: blood, either unsorted or a sorted T cell fraction (not recorded which). These receptors were obtained from a male donor with ankylosing spondylitis. Both conserved end residues are part of each CDR3. The order of the fields is V gene, J gene, D gene, clone size, CDR3 DNA, CDR3 protein. The D gene is left open where the match is weak. Only part of the rows carry a size: once, few, many, or a class if the clone is expanded.

>TRBV2|TRBJ2-3|TRBD2|NA
TGTGCCAGCAGAATTCCGGGACTAGCGGGAGTAACGGGTAGCACAGATACGCAGTATTTT
CASRIPGLAGVTGSTDTQYF
>TRBV12-3/TRBV12-4|TRBJ1-2|NA|many
TGTGCCAGCAGTACAGACCCGAGCTATGGCTACACCTTC
CASSTDPSYGYTF
>TRBV27|TRBJ1-6|TRBD1|few
TGTGCCAGCAGTTTAACAGGGGATTCACCCCTCCACTTT
CASSLTGDSPLHF
>TRBV10-3|TRBJ2-7|NA|NA
TGTGCCATCAGTGAGTCGGGGCAGCGGGTCTCCTACGAGCAGTACTTC
CAISESGQRVSYEQYF
>TRBV7-2|TRBJ2-3|TRBD2|NA
TGTGCCAGCAGCTTCGCGGCTAGCGGGAGCGGGGAAGATACGCAGTATTTT
CASSFAASGSGEDTQYF
>TRBV5-1|TRBJ1-3|TRBD1|many
TGCGCCAGCAGCGGGGGACAGAGCAGCTCTGGAAACACCATATATTTT
CASSGGQSSSGNTIYF
>TRBV6-5|TRBJ1-4|NA|NA
TGTGCCAGCAGTTTTAGATCAAAGGAAAAACTGTTTTTT
CASSFRSKEKLFF
>TRBV7-9|TRBJ2-5|TRBD2|few
TGTGCCAGCAGTCCTAGCGGGTGGGAAGAGACCCAGTACTTC
CASSPSGWEETQYF
>TRBV7-6|TRBJ2-1|TRBD2|NA
TGTGCCAGCAGCTTGGGACTAGCAAATGAGCAGTTCTTC
CASSLGLANEQFF
>TRBV12-3/TRBV12-4|TRBJ1-1|NA|few
TGTGCCAGCAGCCGTAGGGGGGACACTGAAGTTTTCTTT
CASSRRGDTEVFF
>TRBV5-1|TRBJ1-1|NA|few
TGCGCCAGCAGCTTGGCGGCTCCCTTTAGGGAAGCTTTCTTT
CASSLAAPFREAFF
>TRBV5-1|TRBJ2-5|NA|many
TGCGCCAGCAGCTTGGACTCGCGAGGAGAGACCCAGTACTTC
CASSLDSRGETQYF
>TRBV12-3/TRBV12-4|TRBJ1-2|NA|few
TGTGCCAGCGCTGCAGGGGAACGTCGCACCTTC
CASAAGERRTF
>TRBV5-1|TRBJ2-2|TRBD2|few
TGCGCCAGCAGCTTGAGCCCTAGCGGGGGGTCGACCGGGGAGCTGTTTTTT
CASSLSPSGGSTGELFF
>TRBV15|TRBJ2-1|NA|NA
TGTGCCACCAGCAGAGCGGGGTTGCTCTACAATGAGCAGTTCTTC
CATSRAGLLYNEQFF
>TRBV12-3/TRBV12-4|TRBJ2-1|NA|NA
TGTGCCAGCACCAAGGGGACAAAATACAATGAGCAGTTCTTC
CASTKGTKYNEQFF
>TRBV6-1|TRBJ1-1|NA|NA
TGTGCCAGCAGTGCTCCCACACAGAACACTGAAGCTTTCTTT
CASSAPTQNTEAFF
>TRBV27|TRBJ1-6|NA|few
TGTGCCAGCAAGGACCTCGATAATTCACCCCTCCACTTT
CASKDLDNSPLHF
>TRBV5-1|TRBJ1-2|NA|NA
TGCGCCAGCAGCCCAGGGGATTCCGGCTATGGCTACACCTTC
CASSPGDSGYGYTF
>TRBV11-2|TRBJ2-3|NA|few
TGTGCCAGCAGCTTAGCGGGGGATGCGCAGTATTTT
CASSLAGDAQYF
>TRBV7-6|TRBJ2-1|NA|NA
TGTGCCAGCAGCTTTTCGCCAGCCTACAATGAGCAGTTCTTC
CASSFSPAYNEQFF
>TRBV10-3|TRBJ1-1|NA|many
TGTGCCATCAGTGAGTCGGGGGGAGGGGCTGAAGCTTTCTTT
CAISESGGGAEAFF
>TRBV5-1|TRBJ2-1|TRBD2|many
TGCGCCAGCAGCGTGGGACTAGCGGGGAGCTCCTACAATGAGCAGTTCTTC
CASSVGLAGSSYNEQFF
>TRBV29-1|TRBJ2-7|NA|NA
TGCAGCGTTGAAGGGCCAGAAAGGGTAATGTACGAGCAGTACTTC
CSVEGPERVMYEQYF
>TRBV7-9|TRBJ2-1|TRBD1|few
TGTGCCAGCAGCTTGCTAACCGGGACAGGGGAGTTCAATGAGCAGTTCTTC
CASSLLTGTGEFNEQFF
>TRBV29-1|TRBJ2-7|TRBD1|NA
TGCAGCGTTGAAGTGGGACAGGGATACGAGCAGTACTTC
CSVEVGQGYEQYF
>TRBV9|TRBJ1-5|TRBD1|few
TGTGCCAGCAGCCATAACGTCGGGACAGGGGTGACATATAGCAATCAGCCCCAGCATTTT
CASSHNVGTGVTYSNQPQHF
>TRBV5-4|TRBJ2-5|TRBD2|few
TGTGCCAGTAAACCGGCAGGGACTAGCGTAGAGACCCAGTACTTC
CASKPAGTSVETQYF
>TRBV6-1|TRBJ2-3|TRBD2|NA
TGTGCCAGCAGGCTTCTAGGACTAGCGGGGGGTACAGATACGCAGTATTTT
CASRLLGLAGGTDTQYF
>TRBV10-3|TRBJ2-1|NA|few
TGTGCCATCAGTGAGTCAGGACTGACGGGTGAGCAGTTCTTC
CAISESGLTGEQFF
>TRBV7-2|TRBJ2-3|TRBD1|few
TGTGCCAGCAGCTTAAGCACAGGGGCAGGGGATACGCAGTATTTT
CASSLSTGAGDTQYF
>TRBV12-3/TRBV12-4|TRBJ2-7|TRBD2|few
TGTGCCAGCAGTTCCGCCGGGACTATACGGGGCGAGCAGTACTTC
CASSSAGTIRGEQYF
>TRBV27|TRBJ2-7|TRBD1|NA
TGTGCCAGCAGTTTAGACACCCCCGGGACAGGTCCCACTCCTGGCTACGAGCAGTACTTC
CASSLDTPGTGPTPGYEQYF
>TRBV10-3|TRBJ2-7|NA|NA
TGTGCCGTTGGGACGGCTTTAGACTACGAGCAGTACTTC
CAVGTALDYEQYF
>TRBV27|TRBJ1-2|NA|few
TGTGCCAGCTCCAAGGGAAGCGGGGGGAACTATGGCTACACCTTC
CASSKGSGGNYGYTF